This T cell receptor beta chain was found in a study of post-analysis software for immune sequencing data. Whole-study results and caveats: Controls' normalized Chao1 diversity significantly exceeded that of multiple sclerosis patients. Strong co-clustering by F measure was evident for samples that had been prepared in the same batch.

TCR beta cDNA libraries had unique molecular identifiers. In TCRdb, the PCR reads were re-called with MiXCR into one record per CDR3 protein. Seen here are about 200,000 distinct CDR3 sequences, approximately 30% observed once, and the top ten hold more than 3%. This clonotype was counted only a few times. The antigen remains undetermined. The sample consisted of blood. This receptor was taken from a girl aged 2 to 17 with multiple sclerosis.

CDR3 loop: CASSSWPYTEAFF. For the CDR3, the DNA is TGTGCCAGCAGTTCGTGGCCGTACACTGAAGCTTTCTTT. The rearrangement uses TRBV6-6 and TRBJ1-1; D is uncertain. From germline, CDR1 is MNHNY and CDR2 SVGAGI (reference sequence). This CDR3 spans 13 amino acids. V gave up 4 bases and J gave up 3 bases, with 9 bases separating them.